One sample yielded the 9 T cell receptor beta chains listed below, sequenced in a study of blood T cell repertoires in COVID-19. This table comes from immunoSEQ multiplex PCR, and its TCRdb copy is limited to in-frame clones, with some not included. Of 200,000 to 300,000 clones in the sample, roughly 79% were seen once. The source material was peripheral blood. The receptor set was obtained from a woman older than 75 with COVID-19, enrolled during active disease.

This chain joins TRBV6-2 or TRBV6-3 and TRBJ1-1; perhaps TRBD1 as D (6 bases). This CDR3 comprises 16 residues. Per germline, CDR1 MNHEY and CDR2 SVGEGT. V gave up 5 bases and J gave up 1 base, with 17 bases separating them. The CDR3 is CASSTGTRGGNTEAFF. The CDR3 DNA reads as TGTGCCAGCAGTACCGGGACACGCGGGGGGAACACTGAAGCTTTCTTT.

This sequence joins TRBV3-1 (or the pseudogene TRBV3-2) and TRBJ2-7; weak D call: TRBD2 (6 bases). The CDR3 has 13 amino acids. V lost 4 bases, J lost 2 bases, and 9 bases lay in between. Germline CDR1 reads LGHDT; CDR2 reads YNNKEL (reference sequence). CDR3 in DNA: TGTGCCAGCAGCCCGGGACTCCCCTACGAGCAGTACTTC. It codes for CASSPGLPYEQYF.

In its sample, this clone was seen a few times. V is TRBV19 and J is TRBJ2-6; 10 bases are shared with TRBD1. With V trimmed by 7 bases and J by 2 bases, 8 bases remained unmatched. CDR3 length: 17 residues. Germline lookup yields CDR1 LNHDA and CDR2 SQIVND (reference sequence). As DNA, the CDR3 is TGTGCCAGTACACCGGGACAGGGGATCCCTGGGGCCAACGTCCTGACTTTC. Translated, it gives CASTPGQGIPGANVLTF.

This rearrangement joins TRBV4-1 to TRBJ1-2; D might be TRBD1 (6 bases). The germline CDR1 and CDR2 sequences are MGHRA and YSYEKL. The CDR3 extends over 17 amino acids. With 1 base removed from V and 2 bases from J, the gap between germline ends came to 17 bases. The CDR3 nucleotides are TGCGCCAGCAGCCAAGCCTTCCCAGGACAGCCAAACTATGGCTACACCTTC. Its protein is CASSQAFPGQPNYGYTF.

The genes are TRBV9 and TRBJ1-2; perhaps TRBD1 as D (6 bases). The CDR3 is made up of 17 amino acids. The V gene's germline CDR1 is SGDLS and CDR2 YYNGEE. Deletions cut 1 base from V and 6 bases from J, with 22 bases between. The CDR3 region has the DNA TGTGCCAGCAGCGTATTAGCCAGGGAGGGGGGTATAGATGGCTACACCTTC. Translating it yields CASSVLAREGGIDGYTF.

CDR3 coding DNA: TGTGCCAGCAGTTCCCGAGGGCCCCAGTACTTC. Translated, it gives CASSSRGPQYF. This rearrangement joins TRBV28 to TRBJ2-5, with D possibly being TRBD2 (5 bases). The CDR3 is 11 residues long. Trimming cost V 4 bases and J 9 bases, with 9 bases left between them. Per the germline V gene, CDR1 is MDHEN and CDR2 is SYDVKM.

This clone was found a few times. This rearrangement joins TRBV7-2 to TRBJ2-1, with D possibly TRBD2 on 6 matching bases. Trimming left V 5 bases short and J 8 bases short, with 10 bases between. CDR1 is SGHTA and CDR2 is FQGNSA in the germline V gene. CDR3 length: 12 amino acids. CDR3 in amino acids: CASSPWGDEQFF. Written as DNA, the CDR3 is TGTGCCAGCAGCCCCTGGGGGGATGAGCAGTTCTTC.

This chain connects TRBV7-2 to TRBJ2-7, with D possibly being TRBD2 (5 bases). There are 16 residues in the CDR3. The V end was cut by 1 base, the J end by 5 bases, with 18 bases between. The germline CDR1 and CDR2 sequences are SGHTA and FQGNSA. CDR3 nucleotides: TGTGCCAGCAGCTTAGGCCCTGGGAGTCACGAAAACGAGCAGTACTTC. Translated, it gives CASSLGPGSHENEQYF.

This chain uses TRBV7-8 with TRBJ2-7, with TRBD2 matching over 8 bases. The V gene end was trimmed by 0 bases and the J gene end by 2 bases; junction bases not matched to a gene: 9. Germline CDR1 SGHVS, CDR2 FQNEAQ. The CDR3 runs to 17 residues. The DNA for the CDR3 is TGTGCCAGCAGCTTAGCCTGGGTCGGGACTAGAGCCTACGAGCAGTACTTC. As protein: CASSLAWVGTRAYEQYF.